Listed here are 2 T cell receptor beta chains from one sample, sequenced in a study of blood T cell repertoires in COVID-19. Assay used: immunoSEQ multiplex PCR; TCRdb lists only in-frame clones, some missing. Of about 40,000 clones in the sample, around nine tenths were seen once. Sequenced sample: peripheral blood. The receptors shown here come from a human donor in a cohort sampled during active COVID-19.

The chain recombines TRBV11-1 with TRBJ2-2; a weak D match, TRBD2 (6 bases). V gave up 4 bases and J gave up 5 bases, with 17 bases separating them. Germline lookup yields CDR1 SGHAT and CDR2 FQDESV (reference sequence). The CDR3 covers 16 residues. The CDR3 loop reads CASSSDGGRRTGELFF. In DNA form, the CDR3 reads TGTGCCAGCAGCTCTGATGGGGGGAGGCGGACCGGGGAGCTGTTTTTT.

V usage is TRBV6-7 and J usage is TRBJ1-1; TRBD1 is a possible D gene (5 bases). TRBV6-7 is reported as an ORF; its role is uncertain. Trimming pared 3 bases from V and 5 bases from J, leaving 10 bases between. The CDR3 totals 13 residues. The CDR3 coding sequence is TGTGCCAGCAGTTATTTCGGGGGAACTGAAGCTTTCTTT. Amino acid sequence: CASSYFGGTEAFF.